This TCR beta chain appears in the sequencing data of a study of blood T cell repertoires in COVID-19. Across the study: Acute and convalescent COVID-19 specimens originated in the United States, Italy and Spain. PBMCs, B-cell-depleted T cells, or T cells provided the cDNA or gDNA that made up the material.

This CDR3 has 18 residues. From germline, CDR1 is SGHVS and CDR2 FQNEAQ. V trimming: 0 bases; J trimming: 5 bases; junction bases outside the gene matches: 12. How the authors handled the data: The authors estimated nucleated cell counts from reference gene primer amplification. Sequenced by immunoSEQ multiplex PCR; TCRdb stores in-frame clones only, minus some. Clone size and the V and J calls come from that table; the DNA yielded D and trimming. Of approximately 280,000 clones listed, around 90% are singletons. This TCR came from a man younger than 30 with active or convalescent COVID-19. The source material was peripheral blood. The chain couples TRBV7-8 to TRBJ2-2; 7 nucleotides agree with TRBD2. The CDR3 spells CASSLAESRGGWTGELFF. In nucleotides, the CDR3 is TGTGCCAGCAGCTTAGCGGAAAGTCGCGGGGGTTGGACCGGGGAGCTGTTTTTT.